Below, 8 T cell receptor beta chains from the same sample are listed, as sequenced in a study of T cells and Merkel cell carcinoma outcomes. The data were produced by immunoSEQ multiplex PCR, yet TCRdb's version contains in-frame clones alone and is incomplete. The top ten hold over 11% of the sample, which has around 6,000 clones, 65% to 75% seen once. What was sequenced was tumor tissue from Merkel cell carcinoma. The receptors come from a human donor with Merkel cell carcinoma. Some clones in this sample may be carry-over from other donors' samples.

The chain recombines TRBV5-4 with TRBJ2-7; D gene ambiguous. The germline V gene has CDR1 SGHNT and CDR2 YYREEE (reference sequence). This CDR3 is built from 14 residues. With 4 bases removed from V and 3 bases from J, the gap between germline ends came to 14 bases. This CDR3 is CASSVRENFYEQYF. In nucleotides, the CDR3 is TGTGCCAGCAGCGTACGAGAGAATTTCTACGAGCAGTACTTC.

The V gene is TRBV5-3, the J gene TRBJ2-3, with D uncertain. TRBV5-3 is an ORF; its function is uncertain. The CDR3 sequence is 11 residues long. V lost 10 bases and J lost 1, with 7 bases in between. CDR3 sequence reads: CAGDCTDTQYF. CDR3 coding DNA: TGTGCCGGAGACTGCACAGATACGCAGTATTTT.

The chain recombines TRBV7-2 with TRBJ1-5; D possibly corresponds to TRBD1 (5 bases). CDR1 and CDR2 (germline): SGHTA, FQGNSA. The CDR3 covers 15 residues. The ends were cut back, 1 base at V and 7 bases at J, with 14 bases in the middle. As DNA, the CDR3 is TGTGCCAGCAGCTTAGAGTCAGGGTATCGGCAGCCCCAGCATTTT. This gives the protein CASSLESGYRQPQHF.

The CDR3 DNA reads as TGTGCCAGCACAGACGGTAGCAATCAGCCCCAGCATTTT. Translation: CASTDGSNQPQHF. The rearrangement uses TRBV2 and TRBJ1-5; no definite D call. The CDR3 consists of 13 residues. The V end lost 7 bases, the J end lost 0 bases, and 7 bases lay between the germline ends. Germline V lookup: CDR1 SNHLY, CDR2 FYNNEI.

V gene TRBV20-1 combines with J gene TRBJ2-3; D ambiguous. The CDR3 totals 11 residues. Germline V lookup: CDR1 DFQATT, CDR2 SNEGSKA (reference sequence). V was pared by 6 bases and J by 5 bases, with 9 bases between. CDR3 sequence: CSARKGDTQYF. In DNA, the CDR3 is TGCAGTGCAAGAAAGGGAGATACGCAGTATTTT.

The J gene is TRBJ2-7, the V gene TRBV6-5; TRBD1 is a possible D gene (7 bases). The V end was cut by 2 bases, the J end by 2 bases, with 16 bases between. The CDR3 loop spans 16 amino acids. Looked up from germline, CDR1 is MNHEY and CDR2 is SVGAGI. DNA of the CDR3: TGTGCCAGCAGTTACCTCCGGACAGGAGGGACCTACGAGCAGTACTTC. Translating it yields CASSYLRTGGTYEQYF.

This chain joins TRBV5-6 and TRBJ1-2; the D gene is possibly TRBD1 (6 bases). V lost 5 bases to trimming and J lost 3 bases, with 11 bases between them. The CDR3 is 13 amino acids. Germline values: CDR1 SGHDT, CDR2 YYEEEE. The CDR3 bases are TGTGCCAGCAGAGAACAGGGTTACTATGGCTACACCTTC. Translating it yields CASREQGYYGYTF.

This chain's CDR3 is CASSPGQGDTQYF. CDR3 DNA: TGTGCCAGCAGCCCCGGACAGGGAGATACGCAGTATTTT. The chain joins TRBV5-6 to TRBJ2-3; 8 bases fit TRBD1. CDR1 is SGHDT and CDR2 is YYEEEE in the germline V gene. This CDR3 is 13 amino acids long. V shed 4 bases, J shed 5 bases, and the junction held 3 bases outside the gene matches. Filled out from reference TRBV5-6 and TRBJ2-3, the complete variable domain reads DAGVTQSPTHLIKTRGQQVTLRCSPKSGHDTVSWYQQALGQGPQFIFQYYEEEERQRGNFPDRFSGHQFPNYSSELNVNALLLGDSALYLCASSPGQGDTQYFGPGTRLTVL.